This T cell receptor (beta chain) came from a study of beta chain features in type 1 diabetes (dated by TCRdb to 2017 to 2018). Broadly, across the study: Mean age, gender distribution, total cell number and subset yield did not differ between patients and healthy donors. The study compared TCRB repertoires of sorted circulating CD4+ T cell subsets between recently diagnosed type 1 diabetes patients and matched healthy donors. A total of about 110,000,000 sorted cells were examined across all samples, and a strong correlation was observed between cell number per subset and RNA yield. Regulatory and stem cell-like memory subsets were isolated from only 8 patients and 8 healthy donors, whereas naive and central memory subsets came from all 30 or so donors.

The study at large found these results: Because cDNA was sequenced instead of genomic DNA, activated cells with high expression could be over-represented, although the groups did not differ in activation or CD3 levels. Naive, central memory and regulatory TCRB repertoires appeared to be more alike among patients than among healthy donors. Because the HLA sub-analyses included only small numbers of individuals, any influence of HLA type on TCRB rearrangement was left unresolved. PCR might favor shorter templates, but patient and control samples were amplified and corrected together, so any skew would affect both groups equally. At VDJ recombination sites, patients with type 1 diabetes made fewer insertions and deleted more nucleotides, a pattern implying thymic rearrangement abnormalities. In all four CD4+ subsets, TCRB CDR3 length was moderately but significantly shorter in type 1 diabetes patients.

The CDR3 contains 15 residues, cysteine and phenylalanine counted. Here the CDR3 DNA is all that survives: 45 bases in frame from base 1. Taken from the germline V gene, the CDR1 and CDR2 loops are SGHRS and YFSETQ. V loses 0 bases, J loses 5 bases, and the germline ends lie 12 bases apart. The entire isolated RNA was reverse transcribed using the High Capacity cDNA Reverse Transcription Kit, and thus expressed TCRB transcripts were sequenced. Deep immunoSEQ sequencing was performed on naive, central memory and regulatory T cell samples, with an average of about 4 million total reads per sample. Sorted cells were lysed in RLT buffer and RNA was extracted with DNase-treated RNeasy Micro or Mini kits, depending on cell number. Each cell subset was processed on its own to prevent cross-contamination, while patient and healthy donor samples were processed together. TCRB sequences were amplified from cDNA with the immunoSEQ multiplex PCR, producing 87-bp fragments spanning the CDR3 region. Sequencing of the amplicons was performed on the Illumina HiSeq platform. As for the original processing: PCR bias was corrected computationally using synthetic template baselines, and reads within Hamming distance 2 were collapsed, with unmergeable singletons discarded. Reads were aligned to IMGT to assign V, D and J genes, CDR3 length, and insertions or deletions at six rearrangement sites. Within each subset, clonotype counts were normalized to sorted cell number, and only after that were true diversity and Gini coefficients computed with the tcR R package. The overlap coefficient, calculated on TCRB nucleotide sequences, was used to measure repertoire sharing. Out-of-frame TCRB sequences from naive cells were analyzed as a proxy for the pre-selection repertoire. The immuneACCESS repertoire file appears here via TCRdb, limited to in-frame rearrangements. These files lack a portion of the clones; in checked studies, under half of the deficit traces to unresolved V genes, and the cause of the others is not known. The DNA was the basis for D and trimming; V, J and clone size are from that table. Counted in this sample were roughly 610,000 clones; about a sixth of them appeared once. The ten most abundant clones make up 0.09% to 0.095% of the sample.

From each donor, a single peripheral blood sample of approximately 110 mL on average was drawn into heparinised tubes. Using a panel that included CD45RO, CCR7, CD25, CD127, CD95 and CD27, naive, central memory, regulatory and stem cell-like memory CD4+ T cells were sorted on a BD FACSAria II. Purity was above 95% for every sorted population. PBMCs were separated immediately by Lymphoprep density gradient centrifugation and were stained directly, without being cultured. To minimize batch effects, samples were stained and sorted in pairs, one healthy donor with one patient per experiment. This clone showed up just a few times. The antigen it recognizes is unknown. Per-nucleotide qualities are absent, and no much larger clonotype sits a single base away.

Rearrangement joined TRBV5-1 to TRBJ2-1, and TRBD2 may be the D gene, going by 6 matching bases. Material for sequencing was naive CD4+ T cells from blood. The sample's cell subset or site, from its label and the paper: true naive CD4+ T cells. The origin of this receptor is a man between 18 and 29 years old in good health. The DNA sequence is as follows: TGCGCCAGCAGCTTGGCAGGCGGGGACCACAATGAGCAGTTCTTC. It encodes CASSLAGGDHNEQFF.